This T cell receptor beta chain was recovered during a study of shared clonotypes between healthy human individuals. The wider study: Donors had three CD4 naive, three CD4 memory, two CD8 naive and one CD8 memory plate apiece. Whole-study results and caveats: The generation probabilities recorded for non-shared clonotypes fell below those of clonotypes shared by all four donors. Rarefaction analysis demonstrated incomplete sorted-subset sequencing notwithstanding large depth.

This clone has only one observation. Its antigen remains unidentified. Clones were sequenced by immunoSEQ multiplex PCR, and TCRdb holds only the in-frame ones, with some missing. The sample has some 1,600,000 clones, 98% seen once. This CDR3 is built from 15 residues. Germline assignment: CDR1 ENHRY and CDR2 SYGVKD. The V gene end was trimmed by 11 bases and the J gene end by 7 bases; junction bases not matched to a gene: 17. Donors included only healthy HIV-negative adults lacking recent acute infections or vaccinations. V usage is TRBV10-3 and J usage is TRBJ1-2; 9 nucleotides match TRBD1. This TCR was recovered from a young man in good health. Sequenced material: naive CD4+ T cells sorted from blood. Sample subset: CD45RA+ positively selected. The CDR3, as DNA: TGTGCCTCAACACCGGGACAGGGATCCTTTTTTGGCTACACCTTC. Its protein product is CASTPGQGSFFGYTF.